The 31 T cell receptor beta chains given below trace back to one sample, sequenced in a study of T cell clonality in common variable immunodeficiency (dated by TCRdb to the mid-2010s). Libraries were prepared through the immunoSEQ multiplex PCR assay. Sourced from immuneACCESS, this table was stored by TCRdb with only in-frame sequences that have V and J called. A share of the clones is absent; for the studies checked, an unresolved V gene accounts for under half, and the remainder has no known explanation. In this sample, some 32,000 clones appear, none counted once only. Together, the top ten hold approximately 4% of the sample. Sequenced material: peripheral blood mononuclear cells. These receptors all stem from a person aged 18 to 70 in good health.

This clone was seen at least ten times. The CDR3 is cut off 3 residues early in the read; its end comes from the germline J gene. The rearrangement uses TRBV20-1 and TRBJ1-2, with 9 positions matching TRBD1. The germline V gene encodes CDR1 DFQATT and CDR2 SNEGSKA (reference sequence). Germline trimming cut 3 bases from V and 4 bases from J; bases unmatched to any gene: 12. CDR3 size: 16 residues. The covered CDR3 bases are TGCAGTGCTAGGGTCCCGGGACAGGGAGTAGGCTATGGC. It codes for CSARVPGQGVGYG. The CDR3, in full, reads CSARVPGQGVGYGYTF.

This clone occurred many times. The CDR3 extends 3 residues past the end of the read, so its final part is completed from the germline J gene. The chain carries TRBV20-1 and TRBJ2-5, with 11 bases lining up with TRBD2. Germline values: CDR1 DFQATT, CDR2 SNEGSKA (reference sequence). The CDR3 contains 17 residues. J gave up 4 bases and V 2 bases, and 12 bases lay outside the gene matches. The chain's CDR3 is CSARTGTSGPLRETQYF. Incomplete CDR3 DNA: TGCAGTGCTAGAACCGGGACTAGCGGTCCGCTAAGAGAGACC.

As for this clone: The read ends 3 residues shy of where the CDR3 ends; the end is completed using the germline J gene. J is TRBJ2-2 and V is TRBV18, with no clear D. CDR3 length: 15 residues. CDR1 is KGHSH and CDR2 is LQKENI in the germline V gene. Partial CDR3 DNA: TGTGCCAGCTCACCAAGAGTAGCAACTAATGAAAAG. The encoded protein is CASSPRVATNEK. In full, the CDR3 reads CASSPRVATNEKLFF.

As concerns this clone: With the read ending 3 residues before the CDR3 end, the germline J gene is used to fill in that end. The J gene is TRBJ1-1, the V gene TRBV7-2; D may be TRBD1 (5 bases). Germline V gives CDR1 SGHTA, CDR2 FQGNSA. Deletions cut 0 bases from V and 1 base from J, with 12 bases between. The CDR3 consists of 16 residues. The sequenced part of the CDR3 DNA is TGTGCCAGCAGCTTAGCTTGGGCCCAGGGGAACACTGAA. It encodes CASSLAWAQGNTE. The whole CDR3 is CASSLAWAQGNTEAFF.

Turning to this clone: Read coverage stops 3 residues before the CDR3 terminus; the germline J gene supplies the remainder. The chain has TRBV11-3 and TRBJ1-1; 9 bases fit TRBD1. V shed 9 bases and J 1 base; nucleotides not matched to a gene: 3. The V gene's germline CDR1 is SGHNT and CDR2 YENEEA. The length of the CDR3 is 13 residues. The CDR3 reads CASRDRANTEAFF. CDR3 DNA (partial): TGTGCCAGTAGGGACAGGGCGAACACTGAA. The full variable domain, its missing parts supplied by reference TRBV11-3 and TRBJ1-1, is EAGVVQSPRYKIIEKKQPVAFWCNPISGHNTLYWYLQNLGQGPELLIRYENEEAVDDSQLPKDRFSAERLKGVDSTLKIQPAELGDSAVYLCASRDRANTEAFFGQGTRLTVV.

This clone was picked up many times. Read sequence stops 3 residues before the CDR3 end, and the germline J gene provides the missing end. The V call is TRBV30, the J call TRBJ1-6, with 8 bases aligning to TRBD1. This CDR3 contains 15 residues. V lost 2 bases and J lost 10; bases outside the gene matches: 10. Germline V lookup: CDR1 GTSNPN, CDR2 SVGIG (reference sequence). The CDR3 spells CAWSFEDRAQSPLHF. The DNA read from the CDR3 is TGTGCCTGGAGTTTTGAGGACAGGGCACAGTCACCC. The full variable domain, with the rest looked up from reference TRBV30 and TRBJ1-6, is SQTIHQWPATLVQPVGSPLSLECTVEGTSNPNLYWYRQAAGRGLQLLFYSVGIGQISSEVPQNLSASRPQDRQFILSSKKLLLSDSGFYLCAWSFEDRAQSPLHFGNGTRLTVT.

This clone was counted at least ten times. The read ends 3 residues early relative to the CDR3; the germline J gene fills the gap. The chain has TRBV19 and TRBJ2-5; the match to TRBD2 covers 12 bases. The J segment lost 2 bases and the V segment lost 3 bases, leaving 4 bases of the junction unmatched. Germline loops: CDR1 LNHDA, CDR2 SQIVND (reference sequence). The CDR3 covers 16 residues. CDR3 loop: CASSIGTSGLQETQYF. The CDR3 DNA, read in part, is TGTGCCAGTAGTATTGGGACTAGCGGGCTGCAAGAGACC.

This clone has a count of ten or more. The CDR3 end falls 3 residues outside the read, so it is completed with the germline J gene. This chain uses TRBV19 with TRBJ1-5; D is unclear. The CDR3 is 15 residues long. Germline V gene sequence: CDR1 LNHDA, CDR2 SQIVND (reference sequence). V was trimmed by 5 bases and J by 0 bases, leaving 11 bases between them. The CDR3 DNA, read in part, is TGTGCCAGTAGTCCCGCGAGGGTTAGCAATCAGCCC. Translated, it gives CASSPARVSNQP. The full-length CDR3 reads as CASSPARVSNQPQHF.

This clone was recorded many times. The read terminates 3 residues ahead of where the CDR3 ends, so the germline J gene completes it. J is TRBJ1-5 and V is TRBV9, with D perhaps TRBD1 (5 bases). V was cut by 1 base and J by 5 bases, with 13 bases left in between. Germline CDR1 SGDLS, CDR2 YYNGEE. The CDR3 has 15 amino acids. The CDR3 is CASSVTPGEDQPQHF. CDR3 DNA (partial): TGTGCCAGCAGCGTAACGCCGGGGGAAGATCAGCCC.

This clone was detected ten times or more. The CDR3 DNA, read in part, is TGTGCCTGGAGCGGGGACTACCTTTCAAACAATGAG. This translates into CAWSGDYLSNNE. The whole CDR3 sequence is CAWSGDYLSNNEQFF. The chain recombines TRBV30 with TRBJ2-1; the match to TRBD2 covers 7 bases. Coverage ceases 3 residues before the CDR3 finishes, and the germline J gene fills in the end. CDR3 length equals 15 residues. V was pared by 3 bases and J by 5 bases, with 10 bases of the junction left unmatched. Germline V gene sequence: CDR1 GTSNPN, CDR2 SVGIG (reference sequence).

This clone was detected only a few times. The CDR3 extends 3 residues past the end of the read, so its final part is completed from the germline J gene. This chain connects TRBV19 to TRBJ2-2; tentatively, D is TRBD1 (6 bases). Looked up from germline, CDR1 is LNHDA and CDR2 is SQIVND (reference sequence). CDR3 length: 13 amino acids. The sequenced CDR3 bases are TGTGCCAGTAGTCTGGCAGGGGATTCACCG. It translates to CASSLAGDSP. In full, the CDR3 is CASSLAGDSPLFF.

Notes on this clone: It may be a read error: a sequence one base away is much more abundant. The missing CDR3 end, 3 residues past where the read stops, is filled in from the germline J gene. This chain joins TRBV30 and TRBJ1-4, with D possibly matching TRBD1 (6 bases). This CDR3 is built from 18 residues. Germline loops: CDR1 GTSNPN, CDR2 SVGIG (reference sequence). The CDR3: CAWTTRGAYHSGANVLFF. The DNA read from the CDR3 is TGTGCCTGGACCACGCGGGGGGCGTACCACTCTGGGGCCAACGTA.

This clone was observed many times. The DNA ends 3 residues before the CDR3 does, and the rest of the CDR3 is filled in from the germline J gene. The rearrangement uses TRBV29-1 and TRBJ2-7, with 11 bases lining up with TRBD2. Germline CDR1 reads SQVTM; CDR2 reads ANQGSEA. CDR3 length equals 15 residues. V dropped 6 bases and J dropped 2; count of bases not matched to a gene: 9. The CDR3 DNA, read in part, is TGCAGCGTCGAAACCCTAGCGGGAGGCCCCTACGAG. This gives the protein CSVETLAGGPYE. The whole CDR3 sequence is CSVETLAGGPYEQYF.

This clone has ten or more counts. CDR3 DNA, as far as it was read: TGCAGTGCTAGAGATCACGGGACAAGTAATGAAAAA. It translates to CSARDHGTSNEK. The whole CDR3 is CSARDHGTSNEKLFF. This chain uses TRBV20-1 with TRBJ1-4; D might be TRBD1 (6 bases). Read sequence stops 3 residues before the CDR3 end, and the germline J gene provides the missing end. The CDR3 contains 15 residues. The ends were cut back, 0 bases at V and 4 bases at J, with 12 bases in the middle. The germline CDR1 and CDR2 sequences are DFQATT and SNEGSKA (reference sequence).

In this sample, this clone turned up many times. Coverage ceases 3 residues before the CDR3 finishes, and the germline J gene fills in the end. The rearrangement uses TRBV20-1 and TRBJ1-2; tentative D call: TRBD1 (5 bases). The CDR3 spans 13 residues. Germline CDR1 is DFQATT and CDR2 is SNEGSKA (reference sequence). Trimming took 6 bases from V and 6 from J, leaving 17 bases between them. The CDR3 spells CSAQGDSDHGYTF. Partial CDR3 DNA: TGCAGTGCCCAAGGGGACTCGGACCATGGC.

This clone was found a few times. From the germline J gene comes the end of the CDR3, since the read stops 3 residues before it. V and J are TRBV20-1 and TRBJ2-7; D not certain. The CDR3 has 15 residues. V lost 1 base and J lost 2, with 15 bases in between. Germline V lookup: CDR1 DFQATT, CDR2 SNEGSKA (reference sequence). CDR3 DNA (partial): TGCAGTGCTAGAGCCCTACGACAACAAACCTACGAG. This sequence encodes CSARALRQQTYE. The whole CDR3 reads CSARALRQQTYEQYF.

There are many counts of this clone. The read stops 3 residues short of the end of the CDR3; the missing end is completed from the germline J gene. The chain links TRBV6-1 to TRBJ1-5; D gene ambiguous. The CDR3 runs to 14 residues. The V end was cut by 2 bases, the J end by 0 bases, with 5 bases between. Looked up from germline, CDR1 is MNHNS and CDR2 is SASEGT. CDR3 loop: CASSESDSNQPQHF. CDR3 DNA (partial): TGTGCCAGCAGTGAAAGCGATAGCAATCAGCCC.

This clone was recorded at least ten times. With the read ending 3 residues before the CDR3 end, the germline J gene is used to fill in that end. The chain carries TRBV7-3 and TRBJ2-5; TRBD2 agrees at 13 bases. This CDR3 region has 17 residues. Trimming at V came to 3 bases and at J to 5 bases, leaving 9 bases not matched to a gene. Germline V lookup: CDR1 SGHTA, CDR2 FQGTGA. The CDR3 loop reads CASSLHHGLAGDETQYF. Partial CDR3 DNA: TGTGCCAGCAGCTTGCATCACGGACTAGCGGGAGACGAGACC.

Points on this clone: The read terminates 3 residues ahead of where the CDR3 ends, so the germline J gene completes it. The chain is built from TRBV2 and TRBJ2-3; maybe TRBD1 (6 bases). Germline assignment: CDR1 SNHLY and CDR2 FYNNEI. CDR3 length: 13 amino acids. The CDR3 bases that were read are TGTGCCAGCAGACAGGGTTGGAGTCAGCCG. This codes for CASRQGWSQP. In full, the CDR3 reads CASRQGWSQPQYF.

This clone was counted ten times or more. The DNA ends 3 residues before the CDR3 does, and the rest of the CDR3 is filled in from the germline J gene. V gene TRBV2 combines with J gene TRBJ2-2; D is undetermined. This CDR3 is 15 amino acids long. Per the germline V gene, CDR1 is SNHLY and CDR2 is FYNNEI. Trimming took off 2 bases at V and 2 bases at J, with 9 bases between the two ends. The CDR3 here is CASSERGLNTGELFF. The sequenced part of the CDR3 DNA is TGTGCCAGCAGTGAAAGAGGCCTTAACACCGGGGAG.

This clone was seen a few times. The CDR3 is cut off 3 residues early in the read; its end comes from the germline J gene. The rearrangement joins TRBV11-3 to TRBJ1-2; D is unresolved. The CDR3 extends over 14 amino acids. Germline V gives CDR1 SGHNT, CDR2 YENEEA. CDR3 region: CASSLGEGREGYTF. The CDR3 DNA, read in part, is TGTGCCAGCAGCTTAGGAGAAGGGCGGGAAGGC.

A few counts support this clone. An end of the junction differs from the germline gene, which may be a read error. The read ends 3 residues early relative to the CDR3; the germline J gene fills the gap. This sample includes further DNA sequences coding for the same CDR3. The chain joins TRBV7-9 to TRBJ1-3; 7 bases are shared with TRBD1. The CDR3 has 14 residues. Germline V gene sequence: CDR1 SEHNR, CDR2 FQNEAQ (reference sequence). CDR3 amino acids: CASSLGGTGNTIYF. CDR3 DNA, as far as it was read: TGTGCCAGCAGCCTAGGGGGCACTGGAAACACT. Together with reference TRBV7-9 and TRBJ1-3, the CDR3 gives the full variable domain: DTGVSQNPRHKITKRGQNVTFRCDPISEHNRLYWYRQTLGQGPEFLTYFQNEAQLEKSRLLSDRFSAERPKGSFSTLEIQRTEQGDSAMYLCASSLGGTGNTIYFGEGSWLTVV.

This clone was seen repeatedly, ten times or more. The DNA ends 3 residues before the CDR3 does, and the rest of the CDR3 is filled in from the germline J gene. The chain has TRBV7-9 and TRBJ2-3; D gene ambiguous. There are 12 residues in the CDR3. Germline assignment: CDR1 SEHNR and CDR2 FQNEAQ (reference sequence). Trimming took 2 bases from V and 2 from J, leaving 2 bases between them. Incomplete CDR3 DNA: TGTGCCAGCAGCTTACACACAGATACG. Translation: CASSLHTDT. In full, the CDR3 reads CASSLHTDTQYF.

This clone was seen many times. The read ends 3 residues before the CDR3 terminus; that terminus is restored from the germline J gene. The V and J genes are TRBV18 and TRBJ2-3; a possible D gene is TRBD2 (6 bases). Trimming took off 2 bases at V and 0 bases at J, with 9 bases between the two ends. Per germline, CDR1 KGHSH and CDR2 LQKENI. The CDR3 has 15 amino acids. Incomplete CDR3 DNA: TGTGCCAGCTCACCAAGTAGCGGTAGCACAGATACG. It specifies CASSPSSGSTDT. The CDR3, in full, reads CASSPSSGSTDTQYF.

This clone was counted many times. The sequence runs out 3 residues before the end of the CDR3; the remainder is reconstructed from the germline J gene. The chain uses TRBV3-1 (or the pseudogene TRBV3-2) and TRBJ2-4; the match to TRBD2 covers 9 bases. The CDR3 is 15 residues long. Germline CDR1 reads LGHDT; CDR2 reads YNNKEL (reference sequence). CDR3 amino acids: CASSQDLRGRAGQYF. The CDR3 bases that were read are TGTGCCAGCAGCCAAGATTTACGCGGGAGGGCCGGT.

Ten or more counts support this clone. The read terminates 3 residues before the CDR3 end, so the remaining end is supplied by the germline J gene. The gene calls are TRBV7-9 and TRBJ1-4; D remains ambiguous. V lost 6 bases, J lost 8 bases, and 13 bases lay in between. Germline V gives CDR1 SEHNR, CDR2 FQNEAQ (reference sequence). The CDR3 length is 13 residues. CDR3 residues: CASRQWAVEKLFF. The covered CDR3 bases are TGTGCCAGCAGACAGTGGGCCGTAGAAAAA.

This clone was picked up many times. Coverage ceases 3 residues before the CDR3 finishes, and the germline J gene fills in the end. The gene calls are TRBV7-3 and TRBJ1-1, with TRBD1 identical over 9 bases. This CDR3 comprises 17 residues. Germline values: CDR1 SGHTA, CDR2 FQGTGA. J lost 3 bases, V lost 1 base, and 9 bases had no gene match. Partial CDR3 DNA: TGTGCCAGCAGCTTAATAGGGACAGGGCTTTCGTACACTGAA. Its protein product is CASSLIGTGLSYTE. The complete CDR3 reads CASSLIGTGLSYTEAFF.

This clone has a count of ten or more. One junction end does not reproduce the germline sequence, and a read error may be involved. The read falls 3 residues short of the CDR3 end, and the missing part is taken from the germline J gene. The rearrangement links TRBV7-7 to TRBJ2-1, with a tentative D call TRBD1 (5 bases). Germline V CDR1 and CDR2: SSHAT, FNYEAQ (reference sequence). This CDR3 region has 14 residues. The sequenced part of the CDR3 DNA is TGTGCTAGCAGCTTAGGGCAGGGTGCCGTTGAG. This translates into CASSLGQGAVE. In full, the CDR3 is CASSLGQGAVEQFF. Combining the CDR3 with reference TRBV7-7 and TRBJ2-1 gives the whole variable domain GAGVSQSPRYKVTKRGQDVTLRCDPISSHATLYWYQQALGQGPEFLTYFNYEAQPDKSGLPSDRFSAERPEGSISTLTIQRTEQRDSAMYRCASSLGQGAVEQFFGPGTRLTVL.

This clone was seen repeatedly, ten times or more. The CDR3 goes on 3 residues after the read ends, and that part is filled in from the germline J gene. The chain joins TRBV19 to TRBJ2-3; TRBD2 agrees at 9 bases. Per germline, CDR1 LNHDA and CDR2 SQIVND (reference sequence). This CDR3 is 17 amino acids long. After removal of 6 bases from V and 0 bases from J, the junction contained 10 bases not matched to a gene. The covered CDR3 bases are TGTGCCAGTAGAACGAGGGGAGCGGGAGGCAGCACAGATACG. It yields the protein CASRTRGAGGSTDT. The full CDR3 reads CASRTRGAGGSTDTQYF.

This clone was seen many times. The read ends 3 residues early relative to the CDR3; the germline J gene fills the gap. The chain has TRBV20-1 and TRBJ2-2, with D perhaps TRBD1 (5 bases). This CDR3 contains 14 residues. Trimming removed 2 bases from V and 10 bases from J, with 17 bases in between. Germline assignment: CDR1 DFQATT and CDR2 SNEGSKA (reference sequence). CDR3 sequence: CSARRAGRESELFF. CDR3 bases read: TGCAGTGCTAGAAGGGCAGGGCGAGAATCGGAG.

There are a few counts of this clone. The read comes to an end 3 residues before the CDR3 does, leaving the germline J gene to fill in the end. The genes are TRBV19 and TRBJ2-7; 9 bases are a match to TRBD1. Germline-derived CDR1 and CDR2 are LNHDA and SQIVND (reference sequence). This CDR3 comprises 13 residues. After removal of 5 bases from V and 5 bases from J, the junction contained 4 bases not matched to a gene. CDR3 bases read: TGTGCCAGTAGTCCGGGACAGGGTGACGAG. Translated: CASSPGQGDE. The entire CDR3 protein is CASSPGQGDEQYF.